The T cell receptor (beta chain) under discussion was sequenced for a study of blood T cell repertoires in COVID-19. The wider study: There were acute and convalescent COVID-19 samples, and they came from the United States, Italy and Spain. T cells, B-cell-depleted T cells, or PBMCs supplied cDNA or gDNA.

In the study's own analysis: Reference gene primer amplification in the assay estimated nucleated cell counts. Produced via immunoSEQ multiplex PCR; TCRdb's table is partial and in-frame only. The DNA was the basis for D and trimming; V, J and clone size are from that table. In the table there are some 190,000 clones, just over 85% of which are singletons. The V gene lost 3 bases and the J gene lost 9 bases, with 11 bases spanning the gap. CDR1 and CDR2 (germline): KGHSH, LQKENI. This CDR3 has 12 amino acids. This clone has only a few counts. The V call is TRBV18, the J call TRBJ1-2; D might be TRBD1 (5 bases). This receptor was obtained from a man aged 18 to 29 with active or convalescent COVID-19. The sequenced sample consisted of peripheral blood. DNA for the CDR3: TGTGCCAGCTCACCCCAGAAGGGGAGCTACACCTTC. It specifies CASSPQKGSYTF.